A single sample is the source of the 23 T cell receptor beta chains below, sequenced in a study of T-cell reconstitution after alpha-beta-depleted transplantation in children. Unique molecular identifiers tagged the TCRbeta library. In TCRdb, the PCR reads were re-called with MiXCR into one record per CDR3 protein. The sample shows approximately 190,000 distinct CDR3 sequences, 6.3% of them seen only once. The sequencing used PBMCs, collected before TCRalphabeta/CD19-depleted stem cell transplant. The receptor source for this set is a girl in the first two years of life with combined immunodeficiency, due to receive a stem cell transplant.

Turning to this clonotype: It may be a read error: a sequence one base away is much more abundant. The CDR3 end shows no conserved phenylalanine or tryptophan, and so a read error is likely. The chain has TRBV6-2 or TRBV6-3 and TRBJ1-1; TRBD1 matches at 7 bases. V dropped 6 bases and J dropped 7; count of bases not matched to a gene: 14. The CDR3 covers 15 residues. The germline V gene has CDR1 MNHEY and CDR2 SVGEGT. The CDR3 protein is CASSRKRQGLVEAFY. As DNA, the CDR3 is TGTGCCAGCAGCAGAAAACGACAGGGACTGGTTGAAGCTTTCTAT.

This clonotype was counted at least ten times. The V and J genes are TRBV29-1 and TRBJ2-7, with 10 bases that match TRBD2. Germline V CDR1 and CDR2: SQVTM, ANQGSEA. Trimming cost V 3 bases and J 4 bases; bases outside gene matches: 18. This CDR3 has 18 amino acids. The CDR3 sequence: CSVETLSHSSGGPYEQYF. The CDR3 bases are TGCAGCGTTGAGACACTTTCACACTCTAGCGGGGGACCGTACGAGCAGTACTTC.

At least ten counts were recorded for this clonotype. V usage is TRBV15 and J usage is TRBJ2-3; D is unresolved. Germline V lookup: CDR1 LNHNV, CDR2 YYDKDF (reference sequence). V was pared by 0 bases and J by 6 bases, with 19 bases between. The CDR3 is made up of 17 amino acids. The CDR3, as DNA: TGTGCCACCAGCAGAGATTACAGAAGAATCGGAGAGGATACGCAGTATTTT. Residues: CATSRDYRRIGEDTQYF.

This clonotype was seen ten or more times. V gene TRBV20-1 combines with J gene TRBJ2-1; D gene unclear. This CDR3 comprises 11 residues. The germline V gene encodes CDR1 DFQATT and CDR2 SNEGSKA (reference sequence). Between the trimmed V and J ends, which lost 2 bases and 7 bases, there was a span of 6 bases. The CDR3 nucleotides are TGCAGTGCTAGATACCTTAATGAGCAGTTCTTC. Its translation is CSARYLNEQFF.

This clonotype was found many times. The genes are TRBV27 and TRBJ2-1; D uncertain. Trimming stripped 8 bases from V and 0 bases from J, with 17 bases between. The CDR3 covers 16 residues. Looked up from germline, CDR1 is MNHEY and CDR2 is SMNVEV (reference sequence). For the CDR3, the DNA is TGTGCCAGCTCACGCGTGTTTAGGAGCTCCTACAATGAGCAGTTCTTC. Protein: CASSRVFRSSYNEQFF.

This clonotype was found many times. The chain carries TRBV4-1 and TRBJ2-1, with 15 bases fitting TRBD2. V gave up 5 bases and J gave up 4 bases; unmatched junction bases: 6. Germline values: CDR1 MGHRA, CDR2 YSYEKL. This CDR3 has 17 amino acids. The CDR3 loop is CASSAGLAGGRYNEQFF. The CDR3 coding sequence is TGCGCCAGCAGCGCAGGACTAGCGGGGGGGAGGTACAATGAGCAGTTCTTC.

This clonotype was counted ten times or more. The chain employs TRBV20-1 and TRBJ2-3; D remains unclear. Trimming left V 0 bases short and J 10 bases short, with 8 bases between. The CDR3 is made up of 11 amino acids. The V gene's germline CDR1 is DFQATT and CDR2 SNEGSKA (reference sequence). The CDR3 spells CSARDPYPQYF. The CDR3 nucleotides read TGCAGTGCTAGAGATCCGTATCCGCAGTATTTT.

Only a few counts were recorded for this clonotype. J is TRBJ2-3 and V is TRBV18, with D possibly called TRBD1 or TRBD2 (5 bases each). The CDR3 sequence is 15 residues long. CDR1 and CDR2 (germline): KGHSH, LQKENI. V was cut by 6 bases and J by 2 bases, with 15 bases left in between. The CDR3 DNA reads TGTGCCAGCTCTCGGGACGGCAAGTACACAGATACGCAGTATTTT. Translation: CASSRDGKYTDTQYF.

Comment on this clonotype: A junction boundary mismatches the germline segment, possibly from a read error. V is TRBV7-9 and J is TRBJ2-2; D not certain. The CDR3 spans 13 residues. Germline-derived CDR1 and CDR2 are SEHNR and FQNEAQ (reference sequence). The CDR3 reads CAGSSASPGELFF. The CDR3 DNA sequence: TGTGCCGGCAGCTCTGCGAGTCCCGGGGAGCTGTTTTTT.

On this clonotype itself: This CDR3 fails to terminate in the conserved phenylalanine or tryptophan, so it likely reflects a read error. The gene calls are TRBV20-1 and TRBJ1-2, with 7 bases fitting TRBD1. Germline values: CDR1 DFQATT, CDR2 SNEGSKA (reference sequence). V gave up 4 bases and J gave up 3 bases; unmatched junction bases: 11. The CDR3 sequence is 15 residues long. The CDR3 is CSATGYRGRHYGYTC. In DNA, the CDR3 is TGCAGTGCTACCGGTTATAGGGGGCGACACTATGGCTACACCTGC.

This clonotype was seen at least ten times. The chain uses TRBV6-2 or TRBV6-3 and TRBJ1-2; D is possibly TRBD1 (6 bases). CDR1 is MNHEY and CDR2 is SVGEGT in the germline V gene. V was cut by 6 bases and J by 5 bases, with 25 bases left in between. The CDR3 consists of 17 residues. The chain's CDR3 is CASSRDTGYLAAYGYTF. The CDR3 DNA follows: TGTGCCAGCAGCCGGGACACCGGTTATTTAGCGGCATATGGCTACACCTTC.

Comment on this clonotype: A much larger clonotype is one base distant, so this may be a read error. The chain couples TRBV3-1 to TRBJ2-1; no definite D call. The CDR3 is made up of 19 amino acids. CDR1 and CDR2 from the germline V gene are LGHDT and YNNKEL (reference sequence). V was shortened by 4 bases and J by 0 bases, with 22 bases between the two germline ends. The CDR3 bases are TGTGCCAGCAGCCCCCTTTGGACCGACCAGATATCCTCCTACAATGAGCAGTTCTTC. Translated: CASSPLWTDQISSYNEQFF.

This clonotype came up many times. CDR3 nucleotides: TGTGCTAGTGGTTTGGTAACGGGCAATGAGCAGTTCTTC. This gives the protein CASGLVTGNEQFF. This sequence joins TRBV12-5 and TRBJ2-1; no definite D call. V lost 0 bases, J lost 6 bases, and 6 bases lay in between. Germline-derived CDR1 and CDR2 are LGHNT and FRNRAP. The CDR3 is 13 amino acids.

As to this clonotype: A junction boundary mismatches the germline segment, possibly from a read error. This chain uses TRBV2 with TRBJ1-6; D ambiguous. Germline CDR1 and CDR2: SNHLY and FYNNEI. The CDR3 covers 15 residues. CDR3 loop: CASSEWQSSNSPLHF. The CDR3 DNA reads TGTGCCAGCAGTGAGTGGCAGTCCTCTAATTCACCCCTCCACTTT. The full variable domain, completed using reference TRBV2 and TRBJ1-6, is EPEVTQTPSHQVTQMGQEVILRCVPISNHLYFYWYRQILGQKVEFLVSFYNNEISEKSEIFDDQFSVERPDGSNFTLKIRSTKLEDSAMYFCASSEWQSSNSPLHFGNGTRLTVT.

About this clonotype itself: Lacking the conserved final phenylalanine or tryptophan, this CDR3 likely reflects a read error. The chain has TRBV9 and TRBJ1-1; the D is unclear. The CDR3 extends over 13 amino acids. The germline CDR1 and CDR2 sequences are SGDLS and YYNGEE. The CDR3 bases are TGTTCCAGCAGCGTAGCGTGGAACACTGAAGCTTTCGTT. Translated: CSSSVAWNTEAFV.

This clonotype was counted many times. V gene TRBV24-1 combines with J gene TRBJ2-2, with D possibly being TRBD1 (5 bases). This CDR3 spans 16 amino acids. Trimming cost V 7 bases and J 1 base, with 15 bases left between them. CDR1 is KGHDR, CDR2 SFDVKD, per germline. Here the CDR3 DNA reads TGTGCCACCAGCCGGCCATTAGGGGAGAACACCGGGGAGCTGTTTTTT. This sequence encodes CATSRPLGENTGELFF.

This clonotype was detected ten times or more. V is TRBV9 and J is TRBJ1-1; tentative D call: TRBD1 (6 bases). The germline V and J ends were trimmed by 3 bases and 0 bases, with 15 bases remaining between them. The CDR3 runs 16 residues. Germline CDR1 and CDR2: SGDLS and YYNGEE. CDR3 residues: CASSARGGFMNTEAFF. The CDR3 nucleotides read TGTGCCAGCAGCGCGAGAGGGGGGTTTATGAACACTGAAGCTTTCTTT.

This clonotype was seen repeatedly, ten times or more. CDR3 region: CASSLRGATYNEQFF. The DNA of the CDR3 is TGTGCCAGCAGTCTGCGGGGGGCGACCTACAATGAGCAGTTCTTC. The chain couples TRBV12-3 or TRBV12-4 to TRBJ2-1; TRBD2 matches 8 bases. V shed 5 bases and J 2 bases; nucleotides not matched to a gene: 5. The CDR3 runs 15 residues.

The chain couples TRBV9 to TRBJ1-2; 7 nucleotides match TRBD1. This CDR3 spans 15 amino acids. CDR1 SGDLS and CDR2 YYNGEE come from the germline V gene. The V gene end was trimmed by 2 bases and the J gene end by 0 bases; junction bases not matched to a gene: 4. DNA for the CDR3: TGTGCCAGCAGCGTGGATCAGGGGGCTAACTATGGCTACACCTTC. This encodes CASSVDQGANYGYTF.

This clonotype was seen at least ten times. The chain has TRBV7-9 and TRBJ2-1, with unresolved D. CDR3 length: 16 residues. The ends were cut back, 1 base at V and 0 bases at J, with 10 bases in the middle. Germline V gene lookup returns CDR1 SEHNR and CDR2 FQNEAQ (reference sequence). CDR3 amino acids: CASSLGLEPSYNEQFF. CDR3 coding DNA: TGTGCCAGCAGCTTAGGTCTAGAACCCTCCTACAATGAGCAGTTCTTC.

V and J are TRBV12-3 or TRBV12-4 and TRBJ2-3, with 7 bases identical to TRBD2. The V and J ends lost 11 bases and 5 bases, in that order; junction bases with no gene match: 22. This CDR3 contains 17 residues. The CDR3 sequence is CAFSWTGGRAFQDTQYF. The CDR3 DNA is TGTGCCTTCAGTTGGACGGGAGGCCGGGCGTTCCAAGATACGCAGTATTTT.

Ten or more counts support this clonotype. The gene calls are TRBV29-1 and TRBJ2-1; D remains unclear. Germline lookup yields CDR1 SQVTM and CDR2 ANQGSEA. The ends were cut back, 3 bases at V and 4 bases at J, with 13 bases in the middle. The length of the CDR3 is 14 residues. DNA for the CDR3: TGCAGCGTTGACCTGACGCTAGGGTACAATGAGCAGTTCTTC. It codes for CSVDLTLGYNEQFF.

This clonotype was detected many times. The chain recombines TRBV20-1 with TRBJ2-4; the D gene is possibly TRBD1 (6 bases). The V end lost 0 bases, the J end lost 0 bases, and 12 bases lay between the germline ends. The CDR3 is 16 residues long. Per germline, CDR1 DFQATT and CDR2 SNEGSKA (reference sequence). CDR3 sequence (DNA): TGCAGTGCTAGAGATCAGGGGAACCTAGCCAAAAACATTCAGTACTTC. As protein: CSARDQGNLAKNIQYF.